Listed below are T cell receptor beta chains from one sample, sequenced in a study of cytomegalovirus exposure and HLA in healthy donors. Profiling relied on immunoSEQ multiplex PCR, and the TCRdb table lists in-frame clones only, not all of them. Here the sample spans some 180,000 clones, about 81% being singletons. The specimen sequenced was PBMCs. The receptors come from a woman aged 30 to 39 in good health and CMV-seronegative. CDR3s include the opening cysteine and the closing phenylalanine or tryptophan. Fields, in order: D gene, V gene, J gene, clone size, CDR3 protein, CDR3 DNA. D genes are given only for firm matches. A row's size may be missing; if present it is once, few, many or a size class.

d_gene: TRBD2
v_gene: TRBV7-8
j_gene: TRBJ2-7
abundance: NA
CDR3aa: CASRRKGREFNYEQYF
CDR3nt: TGTGCCAGCAGAAGAAAGGGGCGGGAGTTTAATTACGAGCAGTACTTC

d_gene: NA
v_gene: TRBV7-9
j_gene: TRBJ2-7
abundance: NA
CDR3aa: CASSLAVAGRPYEQYF
CDR3nt: TGTGCCAGCAGCTTAGCGGTGGCGGGACGCCCCTACGAGCAGTACTTC

d_gene: NA
v_gene: TRBV19
j_gene: TRBJ2-2
abundance: NA
CDR3aa: CASSWGPGGELFF
CDR3nt: TGTGCCAGTAGTTGGGGCCCCGGCGGGGAGCTGTTTTTT

d_gene: TRBD2
v_gene: TRBV9
j_gene: TRBJ2-7
abundance: once
CDR3aa: CASSVGPLAEVGYEQYF
CDR3nt: TGTGCCAGCAGCGTAGGCCCACTAGCGGAGGTGGGCTACGAGCAGTACTTC

d_gene: NA
v_gene: TRBV18
j_gene: TRBJ2-7
abundance: few
CDR3aa: CASSPGQNYEQYF
CDR3nt: TGTGCCAGCTCACCAGGCCAGAACTACGAGCAGTACTTC

d_gene: TRBD2
v_gene: TRBV12-5
j_gene: TRBJ2-3
abundance: few
CDR3aa: CASGSSGRVTDTQYF
CDR3nt: TGTGCTAGTGGTTCTAGCGGGAGGGTGACAGATACGCAGTATTTT

d_gene: NA
v_gene: TRBV5-1
j_gene: TRBJ2-1
abundance: NA
CDR3aa: CASSPSRASVPGEQFF
CDR3nt: TGCGCCAGCAGCCCGTCCCGGGCGTCGGTCCCGGGGGAGCAGTTCTTC

d_gene: NA
v_gene: TRBV18
j_gene: TRBJ1-1
abundance: NA
CDR3aa: CASSRPRGEAFF
CDR3nt: TGTGCCAGCTCACGTCCTCGGGGTGAAGCTTTCTTT

d_gene: NA
v_gene: TRBV19
j_gene: TRBJ1-1
abundance: NA
CDR3aa: CASSMTMNTEAFF
CDR3nt: TGTGCCAGTAGTATGACTATGAACACTGAAGCTTTCTTT

d_gene: NA
v_gene: TRBV7-2
j_gene: TRBJ1-6
abundance: few
CDR3aa: CASSTQGGSPLHF
CDR3nt: TGTGCCAGCAGCACTCAGGGTGGCTCTCCCCTCCACTTT

d_gene: TRBD2
v_gene: TRBV6-1
j_gene: TRBJ2-2
abundance: once
CDR3aa: CASSEIHSGGAYTGELFF
CDR3nt: TGTGCCAGCAGTGAGATACATAGCGGGGGGGCGTACACCGGGGAGCTGTTTTTT

d_gene: NA
v_gene: TRBV14
j_gene: TRBJ2-3
abundance: NA
CDR3aa: CASSPRASTDTQYF
CDR3nt: TGTGCCAGCAGCCCGCGTGCTAGCACAGATACGCAGTATTTT

d_gene: NA
v_gene: TRBV5-1
j_gene: TRBJ1-1
abundance: NA
CDR3aa: CASTNLLQNTEAFF
CDR3nt: TGCGCCAGCACCAATTTACTCCAGAACACTGAAGCTTTCTTT

d_gene: TRBD1
v_gene: TRBV4-1
j_gene: TRBJ1-5
abundance: NA
CDR3aa: CASSRREGADQPQHF
CDR3nt: TGCGCCAGCAGCCGTCGGGAGGGGGCGGATCAGCCCCAGCATTTT